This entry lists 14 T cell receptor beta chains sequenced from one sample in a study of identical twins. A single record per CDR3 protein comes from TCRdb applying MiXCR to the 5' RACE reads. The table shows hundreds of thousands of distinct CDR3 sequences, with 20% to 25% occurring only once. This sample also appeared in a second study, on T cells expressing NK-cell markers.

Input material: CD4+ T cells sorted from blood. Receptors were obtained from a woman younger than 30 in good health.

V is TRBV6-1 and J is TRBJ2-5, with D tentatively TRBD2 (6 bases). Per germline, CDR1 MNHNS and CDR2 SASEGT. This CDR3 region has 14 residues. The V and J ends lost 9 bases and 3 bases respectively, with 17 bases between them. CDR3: CASRTGPGEETQYF. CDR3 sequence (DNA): TGTGCCAGTCGAACGGGACCGGGGGAAGAGACCCAGTACTTC.

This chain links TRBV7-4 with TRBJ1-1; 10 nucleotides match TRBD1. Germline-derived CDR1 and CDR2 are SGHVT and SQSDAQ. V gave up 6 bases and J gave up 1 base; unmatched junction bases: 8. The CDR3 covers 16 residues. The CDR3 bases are TGTGCCAGCAGACCGGGACAGGGGAGGGGGAACACTGAAGCTTTCTTT. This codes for CASRPGQGRGNTEAFF.

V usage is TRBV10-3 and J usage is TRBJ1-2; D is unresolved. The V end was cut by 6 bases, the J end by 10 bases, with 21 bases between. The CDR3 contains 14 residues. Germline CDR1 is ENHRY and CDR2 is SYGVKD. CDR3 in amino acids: CAISDLASNLDYTF. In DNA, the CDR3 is TGTGCCATCAGCGACCTCGCCAGCAACCTAGACTACACCTTC.

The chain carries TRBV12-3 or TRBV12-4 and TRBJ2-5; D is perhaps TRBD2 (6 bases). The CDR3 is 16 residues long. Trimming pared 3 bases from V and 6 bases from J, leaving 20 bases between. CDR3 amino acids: CASSFWRRGGGKTQYF. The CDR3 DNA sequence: TGTGCCAGCAGTTTCTGGCGCCGGGGCGGCGGGAAGACCCAGTACTTC.

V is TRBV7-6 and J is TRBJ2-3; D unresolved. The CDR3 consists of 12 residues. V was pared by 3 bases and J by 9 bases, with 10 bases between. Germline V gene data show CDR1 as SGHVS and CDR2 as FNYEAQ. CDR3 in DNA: TGTGCCAGCAGCTTGCCTATAGGGACGCAGTATTTT. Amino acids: CASSLPIGTQYF.

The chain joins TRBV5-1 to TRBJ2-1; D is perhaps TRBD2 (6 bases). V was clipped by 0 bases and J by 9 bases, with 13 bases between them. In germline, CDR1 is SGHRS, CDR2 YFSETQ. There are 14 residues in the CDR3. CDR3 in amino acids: CASSLVGGKGEQFF. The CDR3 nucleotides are TGCGCCAGCAGCTTGGTGGGGGGAAAAGGTGAGCAGTTCTTC.

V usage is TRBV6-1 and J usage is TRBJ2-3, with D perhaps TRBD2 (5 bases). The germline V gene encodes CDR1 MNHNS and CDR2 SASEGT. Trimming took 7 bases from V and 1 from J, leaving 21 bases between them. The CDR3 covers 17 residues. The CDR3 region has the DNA TGTGCCAGCAAGTCCCTAGACGGGAAGGTCGGCACAGATACGCAGTATTTT. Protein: CASKSLDGKVGTDTQYF.

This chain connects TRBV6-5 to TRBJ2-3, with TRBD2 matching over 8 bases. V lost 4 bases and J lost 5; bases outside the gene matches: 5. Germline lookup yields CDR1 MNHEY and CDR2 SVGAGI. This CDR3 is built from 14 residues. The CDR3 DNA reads TGTGCCAGCAGTTTCCGGGGGGGCCTAGATACGCAGTATTTT. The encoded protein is CASSFRGGLDTQYF.

CDR3 bases: TGTGCCAGCAGCCAACCGTTCCGGGACAGCTCCTACGAGCAGTACTTC. Its protein product is CASSQPFRDSSYEQYF. This chain uses TRBV5-5 with TRBJ2-7; 7 nucleotides align to TRBD1. After removal of 4 bases from V and 0 bases from J, the junction contained 10 bases not matched to a gene. Germline CDR1 and CDR2: SGHKS and YYEKEE (reference sequence). This CDR3 spans 16 amino acids.

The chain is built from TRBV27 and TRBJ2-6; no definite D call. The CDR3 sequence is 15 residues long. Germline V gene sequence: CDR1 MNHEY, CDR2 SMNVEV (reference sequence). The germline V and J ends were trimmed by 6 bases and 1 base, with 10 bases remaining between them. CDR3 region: CASRPTASGANVLTF. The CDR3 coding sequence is TGTGCCAGCAGACCCACAGCTTCTGGGGCCAACGTCCTGACTTTC.

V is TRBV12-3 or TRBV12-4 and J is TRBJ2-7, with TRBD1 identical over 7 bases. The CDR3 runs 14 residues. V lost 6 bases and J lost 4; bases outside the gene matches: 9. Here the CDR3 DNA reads TGTGCCAGCAGATCCGGCGTACAGGGGTACGAGCAGTACTTC. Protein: CASRSGVQGYEQYF.

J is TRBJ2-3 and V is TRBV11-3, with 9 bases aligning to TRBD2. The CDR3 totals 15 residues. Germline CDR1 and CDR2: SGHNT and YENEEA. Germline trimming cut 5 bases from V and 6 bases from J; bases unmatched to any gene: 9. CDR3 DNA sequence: TGTGCCAGCAGCCGACGCGGGGGGGCCGAGGATACGCAGTATTTT. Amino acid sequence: CASSRRGGAEDTQYF.

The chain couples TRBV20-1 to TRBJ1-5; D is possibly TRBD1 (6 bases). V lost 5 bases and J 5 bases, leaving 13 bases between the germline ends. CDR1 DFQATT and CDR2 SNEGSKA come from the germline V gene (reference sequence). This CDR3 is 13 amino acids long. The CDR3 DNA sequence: TGCAGTGCTCGAAGGACAGCCGATCAGCCCCAGCATTTT. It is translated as CSARRTADQPQHF.

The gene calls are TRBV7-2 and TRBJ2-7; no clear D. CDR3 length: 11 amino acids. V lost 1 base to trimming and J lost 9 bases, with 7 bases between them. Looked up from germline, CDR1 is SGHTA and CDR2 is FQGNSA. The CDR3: CASSLGIGQYF. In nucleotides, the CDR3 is TGTGCCAGCAGCTTAGGTATCGGGCAGTACTTC.